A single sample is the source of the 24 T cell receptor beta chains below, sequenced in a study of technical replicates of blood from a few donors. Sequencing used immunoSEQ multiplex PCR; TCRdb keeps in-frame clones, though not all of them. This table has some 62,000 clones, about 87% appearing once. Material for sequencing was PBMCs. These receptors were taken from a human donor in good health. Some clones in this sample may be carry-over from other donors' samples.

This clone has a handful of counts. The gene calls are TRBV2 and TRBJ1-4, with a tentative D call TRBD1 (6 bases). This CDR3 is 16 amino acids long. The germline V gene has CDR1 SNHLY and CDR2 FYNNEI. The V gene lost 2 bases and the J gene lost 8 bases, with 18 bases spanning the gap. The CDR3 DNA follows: TGTGCCAGCAGTGAAACAGGGAGGGGTCTTAACGAAAAACTGTTTTTT. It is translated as CASSETGRGLNEKLFF.

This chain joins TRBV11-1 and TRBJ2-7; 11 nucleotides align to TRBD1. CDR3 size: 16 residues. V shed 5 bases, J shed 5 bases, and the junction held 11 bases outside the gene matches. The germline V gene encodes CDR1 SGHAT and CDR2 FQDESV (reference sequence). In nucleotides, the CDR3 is TGTGCCAGCAGCAAAAGTACTGGACAGGGGGCGAACGAGCAGTACTTC. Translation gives CASSKSTGQGANEQYF.

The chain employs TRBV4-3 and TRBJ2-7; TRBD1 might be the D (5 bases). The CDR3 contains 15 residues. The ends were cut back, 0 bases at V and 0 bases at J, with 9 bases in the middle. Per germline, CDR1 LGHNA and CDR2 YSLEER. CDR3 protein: CASSQDGASSYEQYF. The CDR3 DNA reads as TGCGCCAGCAGCCAAGATGGGGCCAGCTCCTACGAGCAGTACTTC.

The CDR3 DNA follows: TGTGCCAGCAGACTCGGGACTAGCGGAACCTACGAGCAGTACTTC. Its protein is CASRLGTSGTYEQYF. The V gene is TRBV2, the J gene TRBJ2-7; TRBD2 matches 11 bases. The CDR3 is 15 amino acids. After removal of 6 bases from V and 2 bases from J, the junction contained 6 bases not matched to a gene. Germline CDR1 SNHLY, CDR2 FYNNEI.

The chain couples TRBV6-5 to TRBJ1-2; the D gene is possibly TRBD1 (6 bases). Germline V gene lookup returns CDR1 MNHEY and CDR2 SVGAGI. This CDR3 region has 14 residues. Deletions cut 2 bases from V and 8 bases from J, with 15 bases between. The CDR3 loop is CASSYADRPGGYTF. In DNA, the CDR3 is TGTGCCAGCAGTTACGCAGACAGGCCCGGGGGCTACACCTTC.

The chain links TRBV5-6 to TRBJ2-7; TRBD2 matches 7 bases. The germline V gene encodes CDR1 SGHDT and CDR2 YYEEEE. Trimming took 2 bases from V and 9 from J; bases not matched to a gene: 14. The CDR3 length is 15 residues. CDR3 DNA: TGTGCCAGCAGCTTCTTAGCGGGCCCAGGAATAGGGCAGTACTTC. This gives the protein CASSFLAGPGIGQYF. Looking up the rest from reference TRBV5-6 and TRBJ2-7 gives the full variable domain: DAGVTQSPTHLIKTRGQQVTLRCSPKSGHDTVSWYQQALGQGPQFIFQYYEEEERQRGNFPDRFSGHQFPNYSSELNVNALLLGDSALYLCASSFLAGPGIGQYFGPGTRLTVT.

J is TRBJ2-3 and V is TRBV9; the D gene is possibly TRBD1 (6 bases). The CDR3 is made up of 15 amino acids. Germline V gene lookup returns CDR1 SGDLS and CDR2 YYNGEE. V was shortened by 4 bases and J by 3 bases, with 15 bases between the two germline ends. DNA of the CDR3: TGTGCCAGCAGCCCCCGAGAAAGGGGGACAGATACGCAGTATTTT. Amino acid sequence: CASSPRERGTDTQYF.

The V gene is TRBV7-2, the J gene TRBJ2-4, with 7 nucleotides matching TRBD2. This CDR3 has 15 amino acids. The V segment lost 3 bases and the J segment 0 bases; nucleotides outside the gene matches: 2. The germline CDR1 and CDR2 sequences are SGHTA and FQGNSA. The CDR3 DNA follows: TGTGCCAGCAGCTTCGGCGGGAGAGCCAAAAACATTCAGTACTTC. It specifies CASSFGGRAKNIQYF.

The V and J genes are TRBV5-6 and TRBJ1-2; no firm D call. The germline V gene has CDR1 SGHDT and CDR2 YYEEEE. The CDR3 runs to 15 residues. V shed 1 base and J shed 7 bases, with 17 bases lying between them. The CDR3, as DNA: TGTGCCAGCAGCTTGCGACTATTCCGGTCTGGTGGCTACACCTTC. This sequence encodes CASSLRLFRSGGYTF.

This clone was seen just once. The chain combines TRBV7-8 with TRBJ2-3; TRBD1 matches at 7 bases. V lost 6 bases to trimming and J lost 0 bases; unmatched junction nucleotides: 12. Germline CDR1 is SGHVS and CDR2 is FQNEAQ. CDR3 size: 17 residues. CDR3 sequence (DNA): TGTGCCAGCAGGTACCGAGGGGGCACTACTAGCACAGATACGCAGTATTTT. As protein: CASRYRGGTTSTDTQYF.

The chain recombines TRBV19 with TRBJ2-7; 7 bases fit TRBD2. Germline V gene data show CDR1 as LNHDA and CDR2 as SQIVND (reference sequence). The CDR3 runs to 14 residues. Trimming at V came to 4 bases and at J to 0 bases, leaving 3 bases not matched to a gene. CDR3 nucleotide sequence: TGTGCCAGTAGTAAAAGCGGGACCTCCTACGAGCAGTACTTC. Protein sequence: CASSKSGTSYEQYF.

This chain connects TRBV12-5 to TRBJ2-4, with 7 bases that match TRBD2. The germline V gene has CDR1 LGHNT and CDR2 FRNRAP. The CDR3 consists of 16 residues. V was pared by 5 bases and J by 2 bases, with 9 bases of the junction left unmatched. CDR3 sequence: CASGPGEGLTKNIQYF. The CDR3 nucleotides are TGTGCTAGTGGTCCCGGGGAGGGGTTGACCAAAAACATTCAGTACTTC.

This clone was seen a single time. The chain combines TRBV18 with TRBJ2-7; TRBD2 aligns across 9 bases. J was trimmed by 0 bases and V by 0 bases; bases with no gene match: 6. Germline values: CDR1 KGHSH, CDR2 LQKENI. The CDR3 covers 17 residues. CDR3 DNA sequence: TGTGCCAGCTCACCACCGCGGGAGGGGCCAAACTCCTACGAGCAGTACTTC. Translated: CASSPPREGPNSYEQYF.

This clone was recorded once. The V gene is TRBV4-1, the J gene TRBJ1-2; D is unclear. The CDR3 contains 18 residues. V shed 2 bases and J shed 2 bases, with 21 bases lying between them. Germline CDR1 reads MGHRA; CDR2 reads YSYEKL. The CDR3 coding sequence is TGCGCCAGCAGCCAACCATACTCCCGGGATCCAGGAAACTATGGCTACACCTTC. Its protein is CASSQPYSRDPGNYGYTF.

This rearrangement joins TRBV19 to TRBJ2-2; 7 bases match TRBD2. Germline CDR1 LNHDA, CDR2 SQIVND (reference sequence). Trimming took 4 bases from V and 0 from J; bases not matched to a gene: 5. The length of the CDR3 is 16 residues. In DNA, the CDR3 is TGTGCCAGTAGTACCCAGCGGGGCGCGAACACCGGGGAGCTGTTTTTT. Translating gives CASSTQRGANTGELFF.

CDR3 protein: CASRTDSYEQYF. DNA for the CDR3: TGTGCCTCCAGGACAGATTCCTACGAGCAGTACTTC. This chain connects TRBV6-1 to TRBJ2-7; D possibly corresponds to TRBD1 (6 bases). V was shortened by 11 bases and J by 1 base, with 12 bases between the two germline ends. CDR1 and CDR2 (germline): MNHNS, SASEGT. This CDR3 comprises 12 residues.

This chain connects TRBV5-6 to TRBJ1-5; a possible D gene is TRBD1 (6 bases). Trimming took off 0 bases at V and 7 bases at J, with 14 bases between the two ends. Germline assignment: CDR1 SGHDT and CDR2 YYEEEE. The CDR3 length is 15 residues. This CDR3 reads CASSLGWGGGQPQHF. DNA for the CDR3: TGTGCCAGCAGCTTGGGATGGGGGGGCGGACAGCCCCAGCATTTT.

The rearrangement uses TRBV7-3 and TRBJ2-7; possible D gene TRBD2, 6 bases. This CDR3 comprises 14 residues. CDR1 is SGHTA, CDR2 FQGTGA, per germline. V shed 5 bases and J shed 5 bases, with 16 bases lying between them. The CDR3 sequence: CASSLNGGRHEQYF. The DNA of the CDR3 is TGTGCCAGCAGCCTCAACGGGGGTCGGCACGAGCAGTACTTC.

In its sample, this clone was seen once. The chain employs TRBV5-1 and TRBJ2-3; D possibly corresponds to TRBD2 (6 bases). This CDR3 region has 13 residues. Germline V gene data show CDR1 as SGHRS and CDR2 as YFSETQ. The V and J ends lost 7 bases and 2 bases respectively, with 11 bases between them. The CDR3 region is CASGGTYTDTQYF. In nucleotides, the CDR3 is TGCGCCAGCGGCGGGACCTACACAGATACGCAGTATTTT.

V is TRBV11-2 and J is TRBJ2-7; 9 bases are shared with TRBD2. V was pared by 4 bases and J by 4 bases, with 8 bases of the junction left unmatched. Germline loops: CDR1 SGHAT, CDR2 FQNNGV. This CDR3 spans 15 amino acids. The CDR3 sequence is CASSSHSGRGYEQYF. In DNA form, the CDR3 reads TGTGCCAGCAGCTCCCATAGCGGGAGAGGGTACGAGCAGTACTTC.

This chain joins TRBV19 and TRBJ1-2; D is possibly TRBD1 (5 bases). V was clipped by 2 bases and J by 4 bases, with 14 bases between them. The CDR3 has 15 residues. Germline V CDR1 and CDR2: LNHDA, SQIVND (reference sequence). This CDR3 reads CASSISPGHGYGYTF. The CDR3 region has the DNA TGTGCCAGTAGTATATCCCCAGGGCATGGCTATGGCTACACCTTC.

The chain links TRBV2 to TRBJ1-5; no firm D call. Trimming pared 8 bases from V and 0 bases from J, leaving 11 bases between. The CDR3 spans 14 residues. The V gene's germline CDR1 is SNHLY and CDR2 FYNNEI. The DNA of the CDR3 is TGTGCCAGCTCCCCCTACAGTAGCAATCAGCCCCAGCATTTT. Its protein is CASSPYSSNQPQHF.

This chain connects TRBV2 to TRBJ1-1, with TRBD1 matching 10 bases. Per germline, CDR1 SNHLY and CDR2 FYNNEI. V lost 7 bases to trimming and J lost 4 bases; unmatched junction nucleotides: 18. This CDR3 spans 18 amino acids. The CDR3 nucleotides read TGTGCCAGCATTCCCCTAGGGGGGACAGGGGCAGATTTCACTGAAGCTTTCTTT. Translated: CASIPLGGTGADFTEAFF.

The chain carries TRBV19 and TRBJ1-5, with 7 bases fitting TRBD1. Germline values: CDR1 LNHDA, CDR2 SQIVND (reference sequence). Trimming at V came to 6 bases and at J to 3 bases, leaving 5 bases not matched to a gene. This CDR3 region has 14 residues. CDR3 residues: CASSLGQFNQPQHF. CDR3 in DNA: TGTGCCAGTAGCCTGGGACAGTTCAATCAGCCCCAGCATTTT.